Sequencing of this TCR beta chain was carried out in a study of regulatory T cells in long-lasting Graves disease. Trimming cost V 6 bases and J 4 bases, with 15 bases left between them. Germline V CDR1 and CDR2: WSHSY, SAAADI. The CDR3 is made up of 14 amino acids. This clonotype was seen at least ten times. Time point in this sample: newly diagnosed GD, antithyroid drugs for less than 3 months. The TCR library used RNA extracted from PBMCs. Assembly of TCR beta libraries relied on iRepertoire HTBI primers together with Arm-PCR of CDR3 regions. TCRdb reprocessed the multiplex PCR reads with MiXCR, giving one entry per CDR3 protein. Here the sample spans about 530,000 distinct CDR3 sequences, around 16% being singletons. The sample also formed part of further work on T cells in Graves' hyperthyroidism and ophthalmopathy.

The chain uses TRBV10-2 and TRBJ1-1; D may be TRBD1 (5 bases). This sample comprised peripheral blood mononuclear cells (PBMCs), obtained at new diagnosis, from a patient treated with antithyroid drugs. This clonotype was sampled from a woman aged 35-65 years with Graves disease. CDR3 in DNA: TGCGCCAGCAGCCGACAGATTGCGGGCACTGAAGCTTTCTTT. Its protein is CASSRQIAGTEAFF.